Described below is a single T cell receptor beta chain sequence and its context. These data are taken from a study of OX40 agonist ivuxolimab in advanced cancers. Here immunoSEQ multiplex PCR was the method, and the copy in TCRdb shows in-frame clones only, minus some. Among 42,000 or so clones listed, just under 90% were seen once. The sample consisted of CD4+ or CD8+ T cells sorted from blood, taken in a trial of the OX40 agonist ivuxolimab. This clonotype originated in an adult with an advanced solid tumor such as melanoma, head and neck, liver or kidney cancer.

In DNA form, the CDR3 reads TGCAGTGCTGGTATCTCAGGGGGCGAGTACTTC. It codes for CSAGISGGEYF. The genes are TRBV20-1 and TRBJ2-7; TRBD1 matches 8 bases. V was clipped by 5 bases and J by 11 bases; unmatched bases: 8. The germline CDR1 and CDR2 sequences are DFQATT and SNEGSKA (reference sequence). The CDR3 is 11 residues long.